The 23 T cell receptor beta chains presented below share a single source sample, sequenced in a study of patients and donors after allogeneic stem cell transplantation. Each CDR3 protein is one row after TCRdb ran MiXCR on the RT-PCR reads. The repertoire holds 95,000 to 120,000 distinct CDR3 sequences, around 38% seen once, with roughly 27% in the top ten. The material sequenced was blood, either unsorted or a sorted T cell fraction (not recorded which). These receptors all come from a human donor who was either an allogeneic HSCT recipient or a stem cell or donor lymphocyte infusion donor (not recorded which). It is not recorded whose cells these are; they may come from a transplant donor.

The chain combines TRBV28 with TRBJ2-1, with 12 nucleotides matching TRBD2. The germline gives CDR1 MDHEN, CDR2 SYDVKM. The length of the CDR3 is 15 residues. V trimming: 3 bases; J trimming: 7 bases; junction bases outside the gene matches: 4. CDR3 sequence reads: CASSLRLAGENEQFF. In DNA, the CDR3 is TGTGCCAGCAGTTTGCGACTAGCGGGAGAAAATGAGCAGTTCTTC.

Comments on this clonotype: This CDR3 fails to terminate in the conserved phenylalanine or tryptophan, so it likely reflects a read error. The genes are TRBV29-1 and TRBJ2-7; D gene uncertain. Germline V gene sequence: CDR1 SQVTM, CDR2 ANQGSEA. The CDR3 loop spans 13 amino acids. Trimming took 6 bases from V and 6 from J, leaving 18 bases between them. The CDR3 nucleotides are TGCAGCGTATACCAAGGGCCCGGGCGCGAGCAGTACTCC. It is translated as CSVYQGPGREQYS.

The gene calls are TRBV29-1 and TRBJ1-1; D call uncertain. V was pared by 1 base and J by 1 base, with 13 bases between. This CDR3 is 15 amino acids long. The germline V gene has CDR1 SQVTM and CDR2 ANQGSEA. DNA for the CDR3: TGCAGCGTTGAAGCCCTCCGGGCGAGGAACACTGAAGCTTTCTTT. This codes for CSVEALRARNTEAFF.

V and J are TRBV5-1 and TRBJ2-2; the D gene is possibly TRBD1 (6 bases). The germline V gene has CDR1 SGHRS and CDR2 YFSETQ. This CDR3 region has 16 residues. V shed 1 base and J shed 1 base, with 11 bases lying between them. For the CDR3, the DNA is TGCGCCAGCAGCTTGCCCGCGACAGGGAACACCGGGGAGCTGTTTTTT. Translated, it gives CASSLPATGNTGELFF.

This clonotype was detected only a few times. The rearrangement links TRBV6-2 or TRBV6-3 to TRBJ1-5, with D possibly being TRBD1 (5 bases). CDR3 length equals 17 residues. Germline V gene data show CDR1 as MNHEY and CDR2 as SVGEGT. V lost 6 bases, J lost 0 bases, and 18 bases lay in between. The CDR3 coding sequence is TGTGCCAGCAGCCACAGGATGGGACTCCATAGCAATCAGCCCCAGCATTTT. Its translation is CASSHRMGLHSNQPQHF.

This chain connects TRBV6-6 to TRBJ2-1, with D unclear. The CDR3 runs 11 residues. V gave up 5 bases and J gave up 9 bases, with 8 bases separating them. Germline V gives CDR1 MNHNY, CDR2 SVGAGI (reference sequence). CDR3 coding DNA: TGTGCCAGCAGTCAGCACAGTGAGCAGTTCTTC. The encoded protein is CASSQHSEQFF.

This clonotype came up a few times. This chain uses TRBV11-2 with TRBJ1-1; D is perhaps TRBD1 (5 bases). This CDR3 spans 14 amino acids. The V gene's germline CDR1 is SGHAT and CDR2 FQNNGV. V lost 1 base and J lost 10, with 16 bases in between. CDR3 coding DNA: TGTGCCAGCAGCTTAGCGGGGACCTACAATCGAGCTTTCTTT. Amino acid sequence: CASSLAGTYNRAFF.

The V and J genes are TRBV6-5 and TRBJ1-1; D gene ambiguous. The CDR3 is 15 residues long. The V and J ends lost 3 bases and 4 bases respectively, with 15 bases between them. Germline V gene lookup returns CDR1 MNHEY and CDR2 SVGAGI. CDR3 sequence: CASSYLAGLGTEAFF. The CDR3 nucleotides are TGTGCCAGCAGTTATCTTGCGGGTTTAGGCACTGAAGCTTTCTTT.

The chain links TRBV5-5 to TRBJ2-3; 8 bases are shared with TRBD2. V gave up 1 base and J gave up 1 base; unmatched junction bases: 5. The CDR3 length is 16 residues. The V gene's germline CDR1 is SGHKS and CDR2 YYEKEE (reference sequence). The CDR3 loop reads CASSLRPGLGTDTQYF. CDR3 in DNA: TGTGCCAGCAGCTTGAGACCGGGACTAGGCACAGATACGCAGTATTTT.

This chain connects TRBV12-3 or TRBV12-4 to TRBJ1-5; no firm D call. Trimming left V 3 bases short and J 4 bases short, with 7 bases between. The CDR3 sequence is 13 residues long. CDR3 loop: CASSFRANQPQHF. In DNA form, the CDR3 reads TGTGCCAGCAGTTTTCGGGCAAATCAGCCCCAGCATTTT.

The chain recombines TRBV7-3 with TRBJ1-6; 9 nucleotides agree with TRBD1. The CDR3 spans 13 residues. The J segment lost 10 bases and the V segment lost 4 bases, leaving 2 bases of the junction unmatched. From germline, CDR1 is SGHTA and CDR2 FQGTGA. In DNA, the CDR3 is TGTGCCAGCAGCTCGGACAGGGGCTCACCCCTCCACTTT. Residues: CASSSDRGSPLHF.

The chain recombines TRBV5-8 with TRBJ2-7; D not resolved. Trimming pared 4 bases from V and 2 bases from J, leaving 22 bases between. Germline V gene data show CDR1 as SGHTS and CDR2 as YDEGEE. This CDR3 comprises 17 residues. The CDR3 reads CASSLPVLALPPYEQYF. The CDR3 DNA sequence: TGTGCCAGCAGCCTACCAGTTCTTGCACTACCCCCCTACGAGCAGTACTTC.

The gene calls are TRBV12-3 or TRBV12-4 and TRBJ2-1, with D perhaps matching TRBD1 or TRBD2 (6 bases each). This CDR3 is 16 amino acids long. Trimming shortened V by 7 bases and J by 4 bases, and 20 bases separated the two germline ends. DNA of the CDR3: TGTGCCAGCACCCCGCTTGGGGGGCGGGGATACAATGAGCAGTTCTTC. It is translated as CASTPLGGRGYNEQFF.

V usage is TRBV7-9 and J usage is TRBJ2-7, with 7 bases lining up with TRBD1. The V gene end was trimmed by 4 bases and the J gene end by 2 bases; junction bases not matched to a gene: 5. The length of the CDR3 is 14 residues. Per the germline V gene, CDR1 is SEHNR and CDR2 is FQNEAQ (reference sequence). The CDR3 loop is CASSSRQGPYEQYF. As DNA, the CDR3 is TGTGCCAGCAGCTCCCGACAGGGCCCCTACGAGCAGTACTTC.

This clonotype was counted a single time. The chain couples TRBV20-1 to TRBJ2-2; D tentatively fits TRBD1 or TRBD2 (5 bases each). The CDR3 length is 15 residues. Germline loops: CDR1 DFQATT, CDR2 SNEGSKA (reference sequence). V dropped 3 bases and J dropped 6 bases, with 17 bases sitting between them. In DNA, the CDR3 is TGCAGTGCTAGTAACCGGGGCTTAGGATCCGGGGAGCTGTTTTTT. Its protein is CSASNRGLGSGELFF.

This clonotype showed up just a few times. V gene TRBV6-5 combines with J gene TRBJ2-7, with 12 bases fitting TRBD2. The CDR3 runs to 15 residues. The V segment lost 6 bases and the J segment 3 bases; nucleotides outside the gene matches: 6. CDR1 and CDR2 from the germline V gene are MNHEY and SVGAGI. In DNA, the CDR3 is TGTGCCAGCAGCCAGACTAGCGGGAGCCTCTACGAGCAGTACTTC. Translated: CASSQTSGSLYEQYF.

The chain is built from TRBV7-8 and TRBJ2-3; D call uncertain. CDR1 SGHVS and CDR2 FQNEAQ come from the germline V gene. The CDR3 is 15 residues long. V shed 8 bases and J shed 3 bases, with 18 bases lying between them. CDR3 in amino acids: CASGQEPVTTDTQYF. CDR3 coding DNA: TGTGCCAGCGGGCAGGAACCAGTCACGACAGATACGCAGTATTTT.

The genes are TRBV28 and TRBJ1-1; no firm D call. CDR3 length: 14 residues. The germline V gene encodes CDR1 MDHEN and CDR2 SYDVKM. The ends were cut back, 3 bases at V and 4 bases at J, with 12 bases in the middle. In DNA form, the CDR3 reads TGTGCCAGCAGTTTCTCTTGGGTTCTCACTGAAGCTTTCTTT. Protein sequence: CASSFSWVLTEAFF.

This clonotype was detected many times. The chain couples TRBV27 to TRBJ1-6; TRBD1 agrees at 8 bases. This CDR3 has 17 amino acids. V dropped 0 bases and J dropped 2; count of bases not matched to a gene: 3. Germline CDR1 is MNHEY and CDR2 is SMNVEV (reference sequence). Here the CDR3 reads CASSLSLTGAYNSPLHF. DNA of the CDR3: TGTGCCAGCAGTTTATCTCTGACAGGGGCCTATAATTCACCCCTCCACTTT.

This clonotype was detected only a few times. The chain has TRBV28 and TRBJ1-5; D ambiguous. The length of the CDR3 is 12 residues. Germline V gene lookup returns CDR1 MDHEN and CDR2 SYDVKM. V lost 1 base and J lost 9, with 7 bases in between. The CDR3: CASSLYAGPQHF. For the CDR3, the DNA is TGTGCCAGCAGTTTATACGCGGGGCCCCAGCATTTT.

V is TRBV6-5 and J is TRBJ1-2; 8 nucleotides match TRBD1. The length of the CDR3 is 16 residues. Germline V gene sequence: CDR1 MNHEY, CDR2 SVGAGI. V was pared by 7 bases and J by 4 bases, with 14 bases of the junction left unmatched. CDR3 sequence: CASTRDRRSTFYGYTF. The CDR3 nucleotides read TGTGCCAGCACCCGGGACAGGAGGTCCACTTTCTATGGCTACACCTTC.

The rearrangement links TRBV7-9 to TRBJ2-2; TRBD1 agrees at 9 bases. V was pared by 7 bases and J by 6 bases, with 18 bases of the junction left unmatched. Germline V lookup: CDR1 SEHNR, CDR2 FQNEAQ (reference sequence). This CDR3 spans 18 amino acids. CDR3 amino acids: CASNPKKPGQGTAGELFF. The CDR3 bases are TGTGCCAGCAACCCTAAGAAACCGGGACAGGGAACCGCCGGGGAGCTGTTTTTT.

This clonotype has only a few counts. The chain recombines TRBV11-2 with TRBJ1-6; TRBD1 might be the D (5 bases). Germline lookup yields CDR1 SGHAT and CDR2 FQNNGV. The CDR3 sequence is 15 residues long. V lost 7 bases to trimming and J lost 6 bases, with 16 bases between them. The chain's CDR3 is CASTLRAGLNSPLHF. CDR3 DNA sequence: TGTGCCAGCACCCTTAGGGCAGGGCTTAATTCACCCCTCCACTTT.